This T cell receptor beta chain was retrieved from a study of T cell responses to AZD1222 COVID-19 vaccine. Study conclusions and caveats: Variant regions that are unmutated are reportedly the target of nearly half of spike-specific TCRs. Baseline seropositivity characterized only six AZD1222 recipients. Donors in the cohort were predominantly white British and more often female, and clonal diversity was possibly underestimated.

The table lists this clone with a few counts. Antigen: not known. Generated by immunoSEQ multiplex PCR, the TCRdb table keeps only in-frame clones and is missing some. The sample carries more than 75,000 clones, approximately 91% recorded once. Trimming removed 4 bases from V and 7 bases from J; junction bases left unmatched: 6. The V gene's germline CDR1 is MDHEN and CDR2 SYDVKM. The CDR3 totals 14 residues. The V gene is TRBV28, the J gene TRBJ1-1, with 10 bases lining up with TRBD1. This specimen consisted of peripheral blood, obtained 28 days after the second AZD1222 dose. This sequence originates from an adult who received the AZD1222 COVID-19 vaccine. CDR3 in amino acids: CASSYRDRGIEAFF. In DNA form, the CDR3 reads TGTGCCAGCAGTTACCGGGACAGGGGAATTGAAGCTTTCTTT.